These 2 T cell receptor beta chains share one sample of origin, sequenced in a study (dated by TCRdb to 2016 to 2017). The library was produced with RT-PCR. This sample was sequenced with an Illumina MiSeq. In TCRdb, the public reads were trimmed at Q25 with fastp and aligned with MiXCR, with productive beta chains retained. Rows with a matching CDR3 protein are joined into one entry that keeps the most common DNA and genes. The sample table records about 680,000 distinct CDR3 sequences; 13% to 15% of these occur just once. The ten largest clones capture roughly 3.9% of the sample. What was sequenced was memory CD4+ T cells from blood. Receptors were obtained from a female donor in good health, serving as a healthy control.

The chain carries TRBV6-2 or TRBV6-3 and TRBJ2-3; D unclear. CDR3 length: 16 amino acids. Trimming took off 0 bases at V and 2 bases at J, with 12 bases between the two ends. Per germline, CDR1 MNHEY and CDR2 SVGEGT. Here the CDR3 DNA reads TGTGCCAGCAGTTACTCGTATTCCGGAAACACAGATACGCAGTATTTT. This encodes CASSYSYSGNTDTQYF.

This clonotype has a handful of counts. V and J are TRBV29-1 and TRBJ2-3, with D perhaps TRBD1 (8 bases). The germline V and J ends were trimmed by 6 bases and 5 bases, with 24 bases remaining between them. The CDR3 totals 16 residues. Per the germline V gene, CDR1 is SQVTM and CDR2 is ANQGSEA. This CDR3 is CSVGGRRTGMRDTQYF. The CDR3 DNA is TGCAGCGTGGGGGGGAGGCGGACAGGGATGAGAGATACGCAGTATTTT.